What follows are 31 T cell receptor beta chains derived from one specimen sequenced in a study of healthy donors' naive CD4 and CD8 T cells. TCR libraries were built from about 500 ng of total RNA by linear amplification. TCRdb used MiXCR to reprocess the reads, holding one entry per CDR3 protein. The sample records 150,000 to 200,000 distinct CDR3 sequences, over 60% being singletons. The sequenced material came from naive CD4+ and CD8+ T cells sorted from blood, pooled from several donors. The receptors shown here come from a pool of human donors in good health; the sample pools cells from several healthy donors.

The rearrangement links TRBV10-3 to TRBJ2-3, with 8 positions matching TRBD2. The CDR3 runs 14 residues. Germline V gene data show CDR1 as ENHRY and CDR2 as SYGVKD. After removal of 7 bases from V and 3 bases from J, the junction contained 6 bases not matched to a gene. The CDR3, as DNA: TGTGCCATCACGGAAGCGGGGGAGACAGATACGCAGTATTTT. It translates to CAITEAGETDTQYF.

J is TRBJ2-5 and V is TRBV18; TRBD2 is a possible D gene (6 bases). The CDR3 length is 15 residues. Trimming shortened V by 3 bases and J by 5 bases, and 16 bases separated the two germline ends. CDR1 is KGHSH, CDR2 LQKENI, per germline. CDR3 region: CASSPNRGSGETQYF. The CDR3 nucleotides are TGTGCCAGCTCACCGAATCGGGGGTCTGGGGAGACCCAGTACTTC.

In the case of this clonotype: At one of its ends the junction is not consistent with the germline gene, which may arise from a read error. The V call is TRBV7-8, the J call TRBJ2-3; possible D gene TRBD1, 6 bases. The CDR3 covers 14 residues. CDR1 is SGHVS, CDR2 FQNEAQ, per germline. CDR3 protein: CASGLPQGLDTQYF. The CDR3 nucleotides read TGTGCCAGCGGCTTACCACAGGGTTTGGATACGCAGTATTTT. Drawing the rest from reference TRBV7-8 and TRBJ2-3, the complete variable domain is GAGVSQSPRYKVAKRGQDVALRCDPISGHVSLFWYQQALGQGPEFLTYFQNEAQLDKSGLPSDRFFAERPEGSVSTLKIQRTQQEDSAVYLCASGLPQGLDTQYFGPGTRLTVL.

The chain employs TRBV29-1 and TRBJ2-5, with 8 positions matching TRBD1. The CDR3 contains 12 residues. The J segment lost 4 bases and the V segment lost 2 bases, leaving 0 bases of the junction unmatched. From germline, CDR1 is SQVTM and CDR2 ANQGSEA. CDR3 residues: CSVETGGETQYF. CDR3 in DNA: TGCAGCGTTGAAACAGGGGGAGAGACCCAGTACTTC. Looking up the rest from reference TRBV29-1 and TRBJ2-5 gives the full variable domain: SAVISQKPSRDICQRGTSLTIQCQVDSQVTMMFWYRQQPGQSLTLIATANQGSEATYESGFVIDKFPISRPNLTFSTLTVSNMSPEDSSIYLCSVETGGETQYFGPGTRLLVL.

The genes are TRBV29-1 and TRBJ1-2; 9 nucleotides agree with TRBD1. The junction had 12 bases not matched to a gene; V was cut back by 6 bases and J by 7 bases. Germline V gene sequence: CDR1 SQVTM, CDR2 ANQGSEA. This CDR3 comprises 14 residues. CDR3: CSVSTVQGAGGYTF. The CDR3, as DNA: TGCAGCGTCTCCACAGTACAGGGGGCAGGTGGCTACACCTTC.

The chain links TRBV6-5 to TRBJ1-1; D is uncertain. The CDR3 is 13 amino acids. Germline V gene lookup returns CDR1 MNHEY and CDR2 SVGAGI. Deletions cut 2 bases from V and 7 bases from J, with 11 bases between. Here the CDR3 reads CASSYPGRDEAFF. DNA for the CDR3: TGTGCCAGCAGTTACCCCGGACGGGATGAAGCTTTCTTT.

This sequence joins TRBV5-5 and TRBJ1-1; weak D call: TRBD1 (6 bases). In germline, CDR1 is SGHKS, CDR2 YYEKEE (reference sequence). The CDR3 consists of 15 residues. The V end was cut by 1 base, the J end by 1 base, with 11 bases between. DNA for the CDR3: TGTGCCAGCAGCTTGTACAGGGTCCCGAACACTGAAGCTTTCTTT. Its protein is CASSLYRVPNTEAFF.

The chain couples TRBV29-1 to TRBJ2-1; 9 bases map to TRBD1. The CDR3 runs to 13 residues. CDR1 SQVTM and CDR2 ANQGSEA come from the germline V gene. The ends lost 7 bases at V and 5 bases at J; junction bases unmatched: 6. CDR3 sequence (DNA): TGCAGCGCTTGGACAGGGGAAAACAATGAGCAGTTCTTC. It encodes CSAWTGENNEQFF.

The chain couples TRBV6-2 or TRBV6-3 to TRBJ2-7; a possible D gene is TRBD2 (6 bases). This CDR3 is 14 amino acids long. Per germline, CDR1 MNHEY and CDR2 SVGEGT. The ends were cut back, 7 bases at V and 2 bases at J, with 15 bases in the middle. The CDR3 DNA sequence: TGTGCCAGCAACCGGGGGACTGGGACCTACGAGCAGTACTTC. Translating gives CASNRGTGTYEQYF.

This chain connects TRBV12-3 or TRBV12-4 to TRBJ2-7; D is uncertain. Deletions cut 6 bases from V and 0 bases from J, with 9 bases between. The CDR3 spans 13 residues. The CDR3 sequence: CASRHLNSYEQYF. The CDR3 coding sequence is TGTGCCAGCAGGCACTTAAACTCCTACGAGCAGTACTTC.

In DNA, the CDR3 is TGCAGCGTTGAAGAGACCACAGATACGCAGTATTTT. This encodes CSVEETTDTQYF. The chain couples TRBV29-1 to TRBJ2-3; no clear D. V shed 0 bases and J shed 2 bases, with 3 bases lying between them. This CDR3 region has 12 residues. The germline CDR1 and CDR2 sequences are SQVTM and ANQGSEA.

The chain has TRBV20-1 and TRBJ2-3; 9 bases are shared with TRBD2. The CDR3 has 15 amino acids. CDR1 is DFQATT, CDR2 SNEGSKA, per germline (reference sequence). The junction had 10 bases not matched to a gene; V was cut back by 4 bases and J by 5 bases. The CDR3 sequence: CSAISGGVLIDTQYF. CDR3 coding DNA: TGCAGTGCTATTAGCGGGGGAGTACTTATAGATACGCAGTATTTT.

The V call is TRBV29-1, the J call TRBJ1-2; D remains ambiguous. This CDR3 contains 13 residues. V was clipped by 2 bases and J by 4 bases, with 11 bases between them. Germline CDR1 reads SQVTM; CDR2 reads ANQGSEA. The CDR3 nucleotides are TGCAGCGTTGAAAAGTCAGTTGGCTATGGCTACACCTTC. This translates into CSVEKSVGYGYTF.

This clonotype was seen a few times. The gene calls are TRBV29-1 and TRBJ2-7; no firm D call. V was trimmed by 5 bases and J by 7 bases, leaving 6 bases between them. CDR3 length: 9 residues. Germline loops: CDR1 SQVTM, CDR2 ANQGSEA. CDR3 nucleotide sequence: TGCAGCGTTTGTCAGGAGCAGTACTTC. Its translation: CSVCQEQYF.

This clonotype has only one observation. This rearrangement joins TRBV6-6 to TRBJ1-3, with D hard to call. The CDR3 totals 14 residues. The V gene's germline CDR1 is MNHNY and CDR2 SVGAGI (reference sequence). The V gene lost 2 bases and the J gene lost 4 bases, with 9 bases spanning the gap. The CDR3 protein is CASSYRGNGNTIYF. The CDR3 coding sequence is TGTGCCAGCAGTTACCGGGGTAACGGAAACACCATATATTTT.

The rearrangement joins TRBV19 to TRBJ1-2; 10 bases align to TRBD1. V lost 6 bases to trimming and J lost 4 bases; unmatched junction nucleotides: 5. This CDR3 comprises 14 residues. Germline V gene sequence: CDR1 LNHDA, CDR2 SQIVND (reference sequence). CDR3 sequence: CASSPGQGSYGYTF. The CDR3 nucleotides read TGTGCCAGTAGCCCGGGACAGGGGTCCTATGGCTACACCTTC.

There are a few counts of this clonotype. This chain joins TRBV19 and TRBJ1-2; D possibly corresponds to TRBD1 (5 bases). The germline V and J ends were trimmed by 5 bases and 6 bases, with 16 bases remaining between them. CDR1 LNHDA and CDR2 SQIVND come from the germline V gene (reference sequence). This CDR3 has 14 amino acids. For the CDR3, the DNA is TGTGCCAGTAGTGTCGACAGTGCCGGCGATGGCTACACCTTC. Translating it yields CASSVDSAGDGYTF.

The gene calls are TRBV29-1 and TRBJ2-7; 11 bases align to TRBD2. Unmatched junction bases numbered 5, after V lost 6 bases and J lost 4 bases. CDR3 length: 13 amino acids. The germline V gene encodes CDR1 SQVTM and CDR2 ANQGSEA. The CDR3 is CSVLAGARYEQYF. For the CDR3, the DNA is TGCAGCGTACTAGCGGGAGCACGGTACGAGCAGTACTTC.

The J gene is TRBJ2-1, the V gene TRBV5-6, with D unresolved. Germline CDR1 reads SGHDT; CDR2 reads YYEEEE. The ends were cut back, 4 bases at V and 12 bases at J, with 14 bases in the middle. This CDR3 spans 12 amino acids. This CDR3 reads CASSPTSDGQFF. The CDR3 nucleotides are TGTGCCAGCAGCCCCACAAGCGATGGGCAGTTCTTC.

This chain links TRBV19 with TRBJ2-1; 9 nucleotides match TRBD2. The J segment lost 6 bases and the V segment lost 6 bases, leaving 9 bases of the junction unmatched. The V gene's germline CDR1 is LNHDA and CDR2 SQIVND (reference sequence). The CDR3 is 15 amino acids. The CDR3 reads CASRHPGLATNEQFF. For the CDR3, the DNA is TGTGCCAGTAGACACCCGGGACTAGCAACCAATGAGCAGTTCTTC. The entire variable domain, with the rest obtained from reference TRBV19 and TRBJ2-1, is as follows: DGGITQSPKYLFRKEGQNVTLSCEQNLNHDAMYWYRQDPGQGLRLIYYSQIVNDFQKGDIAEGYSVSREKKESFPLTVTSAQKNPTAFYLCASRHPGLATNEQFFGPGTRLTVL.

Only a few counts were recorded for this clonotype. The rearrangement uses TRBV27 and TRBJ1-4; 7 positions agree with TRBD1. The CDR3 covers 15 residues. Losses at the gene ends were 5 bases for V and 4 bases for J; bases not matched to a gene: 7. Germline V gene data show CDR1 as MNHEY and CDR2 as SMNVEV (reference sequence). The CDR3 region is CASSPNRGYNEKLFF. Here the CDR3 DNA reads TGTGCCAGCAGTCCTAACAGGGGTTATAATGAAAAACTGTTTTTT. Combining the CDR3 with reference TRBV27 and TRBJ1-4 gives the whole variable domain EAQVTQNPRYLITVTGKKLTVTCSQNMNHEYMSWYRQDPGLGLRQIYYSMNVEVTDKGDVPEGYKVSRKEKRNFPLILESPSPNQTSLYFCASSPNRGYNEKLFFGSGTQLSVL.

This sequence joins TRBV6-5 and TRBJ2-1, with unresolved D. CDR1 is MNHEY, CDR2 SVGAGI, per germline. V was cut by 8 bases and J by 7 bases, with 15 bases left in between. CDR3 size: 13 residues. The CDR3 loop reads CASCLWARNEQFF. Written as DNA, the CDR3 is TGTGCCAGCTGCCTATGGGCCCGTAATGAGCAGTTCTTC.

This chain connects TRBV13 to TRBJ1-6; the D gene is possibly TRBD1 (5 bases). Looked up from germline, CDR1 is PRHDT and CDR2 is FYEKMQ (reference sequence). There are 16 residues in the CDR3. Trimming cost V 0 bases and J 8 bases, with 14 bases left between them. The CDR3 is CASSLGLRDGDSPLHF. DNA of the CDR3: TGTGCCAGCAGCTTAGGCCTTAGGGACGGAGATTCACCCCTCCACTTT.

V usage is TRBV2 and J usage is TRBJ2-4; D ambiguous. This CDR3 is built from 16 residues. Germline lookup yields CDR1 SNHLY and CDR2 FYNNEI. The V and J ends lost 1 base and 1 base respectively, with 11 bases between them. The CDR3 nucleotides are TGTGCCAGCAGTGAAGGATGGTCAACGGCCAAAAACATTCAGTACTTC. Protein product: CASSEGWSTAKNIQYF.

J is TRBJ2-7 and V is TRBV6-6, with D possibly matching TRBD1 (6 bases). Trimming cost V 5 bases and J 5 bases, with 10 bases left between them. Germline V gene data show CDR1 as MNHNY and CDR2 as SVGAGI (reference sequence). The CDR3 has 12 residues. CDR3 bases: TGTGCCAGCAGTAAACACAGGGACGAGCAGTACTTC. Protein: CASSKHRDEQYF.

The chain uses TRBV29-1 and TRBJ2-3; D unresolved. CDR3 length: 10 amino acids. The ends were cut back, 7 bases at V and 5 bases at J, with 7 bases in the middle. In germline, CDR1 is SQVTM, CDR2 ANQGSEA. CDR3 sequence (DNA): TGCAGCGGCCTTCTAGATACGCAGTATTTT. This sequence encodes CSGLLDTQYF.

The chain has TRBV29-1 and TRBJ1-2; no clear D gene. The CDR3 is made up of 12 amino acids. Trimming left V 0 bases short and J 6 bases short, with 8 bases between. CDR1 SQVTM and CDR2 ANQGSEA come from the germline V gene. The CDR3 reads CSVEDLWDGYTF. CDR3 nucleotides: TGCAGCGTTGAAGATTTGTGGGATGGCTACACCTTC.

This chain links TRBV29-1 with TRBJ2-7; 9 bases agree with TRBD1. V was pared by 8 bases and J by 3 bases, with 5 bases of the junction left unmatched. CDR1 and CDR2 from the germline V gene are SQVTM and ANQGSEA. The CDR3 is made up of 12 amino acids. This CDR3 reads CSFWTGDYEQYF. DNA for the CDR3: TGCAGCTTCTGGACAGGGGACTACGAGCAGTACTTC.

This rearrangement joins TRBV29-1 to TRBJ1-1; D is undetermined. The CDR3 contains 13 residues. CDR1 is SQVTM and CDR2 is ANQGSEA in the germline V gene. V was shortened by 1 base and J by 2 bases, with 8 bases between the two germline ends. CDR3 region: CSVEGEVNTEAFF. CDR3 in DNA: TGCAGCGTTGAAGGGGAGGTTAACACTGAAGCTTTCTTT.

This chain links TRBV10-3 with TRBJ2-5; the D is unclear. The germline gives CDR1 ENHRY, CDR2 SYGVKD. This CDR3 is 11 amino acids long. The germline V and J ends were trimmed by 1 base and 8 bases, with 5 bases remaining between them. The CDR3 loop is CAISELDTQYF. CDR3 nucleotides: TGTGCCATCAGTGAGTTAGACACCCAGTACTTC.

The chain links TRBV5-1 to TRBJ1-2; 8 bases agree with TRBD1. Trimming at V came to 1 base and at J to 2 bases, leaving 4 bases not matched to a gene. The CDR3 contains 15 residues. Germline V lookup: CDR1 SGHRS, CDR2 YFSETQ. DNA for the CDR3: TGCGCCAGCAGCTTGAGGACAGGGACCAACTATGGCTACACCTTC. It is translated as CASSLRTGTNYGYTF. The full variable domain, completed using reference TRBV5-1 and TRBJ1-2, is KAGVTQTPRYLIKTRGQQVTLSCSPISGHRSVSWYQQTPGQGLQFLFEYFSETQRNKGNFPGRFSGRQFSNSRSEMNVSTLELGDSALYLCASSLRTGTNYGYTFGSGTRLTVV.